These 19 T cell receptor beta chains share one sample of origin, sequenced in a study of PD-L1 blockade in urothelial cancer. Stated time point: pretreatment peripheral blood. Data came from immunoSEQ multiplex PCR; TCRdb stores just in-frame clones and leaves some out. The table has under 100,000 clones, roughly 89% seen once; the top ten hold around 1.6%. Sequenced here: PBMCs, sampled around atezolizumab (anti-PD-L1) treatment. The receptor source for this set is a man between 60 and 75 years old with urothelial cancer.

The chain employs TRBV7-2 and TRBJ2-2, with TRBD1 matching over 7 bases. CDR1 is SGHTA, CDR2 FQGNSA, per germline. Trimming at V came to 4 bases and at J to 4 bases, leaving 12 bases not matched to a gene. The CDR3 length is 17 residues. The CDR3, as DNA: TGTGCCAGCAGCTCCCGTTCCGGGACAGCCTCCACCGGGGAGCTGTTTTTT. Protein product: CASSSRSGTASTGELFF.

The chain carries TRBV11-2 and TRBJ2-7, with 15 bases aligning to TRBD2. This CDR3 has 19 amino acids. Germline CDR1 SGHAT, CDR2 FQNNGV. V trimming: 0 bases; J trimming: 2 bases; junction bases outside the gene matches: 8. The CDR3 region has the DNA TGTGCCAGCAGCTTAGAGGTGGGACTAGCGGGAGGAAGTCCCTACGAGCAGTACTTC. Its protein is CASSLEVGLAGGSPYEQYF.

The rearrangement uses TRBV7-2 and TRBJ1-1; D is unresolved. Per germline, CDR1 SGHTA and CDR2 FQGNSA. The CDR3 extends over 15 amino acids. Trimming took 6 bases from V and 1 from J, leaving 15 bases between them. CDR3 bases: TGTGCCAGCAGTATTTCCACTAGGACGAACACTGAAGCTTTCTTT. It translates to CASSISTRTNTEAFF.

This clone was detected only a few times. J is TRBJ2-2 and V is TRBV5-1, with 11 bases aligning to TRBD2. CDR3 length: 16 residues. CDR1 and CDR2 (germline): SGHRS, YFSETQ. V was pared by 4 bases and J by 4 bases, with 6 bases of the junction left unmatched. CDR3 in amino acids: CASSTSGRRGTGELFF. The CDR3 DNA sequence: TGCGCCAGCAGCACTAGCGGGAGAAGGGGCACCGGGGAGCTGTTTTTT.

The V call is TRBV6-6, the J call TRBJ2-1; 8 bases are a match to TRBD2. Losses at the gene ends were 6 bases for V and 9 bases for J; bases not matched to a gene: 16. Germline V gene sequence: CDR1 MNHNY, CDR2 SVGAGI (reference sequence). The CDR3 has 16 residues. The CDR3 nucleotides read TGTGCCAGCAGCCCACCTGGTAGCGGGAACTCTGGTGAGCAGTTCTTC. Translation gives CASSPPGSGNSGEQFF.

This chain uses TRBV11-2 with TRBJ1-3; D call uncertain. The CDR3 has 14 residues. Germline-derived CDR1 and CDR2 are SGHAT and FQNNGV. Trimming cost V 5 bases and J 2 bases, with 10 bases left between them. The CDR3 protein is CASSIDTAGNTIYF. The CDR3 nucleotides read TGTGCCAGCAGCATTGACACTGCTGGAAACACCATATATTTT.

The chain recombines TRBV28 with TRBJ2-5; 7 bases are a match to TRBD1. The CDR3 contains 16 residues. CDR1 is MDHEN and CDR2 is SYDVKM in the germline V gene. Losses at the gene ends were 5 bases for V and 5 bases for J; bases not matched to a gene: 14. The CDR3 is CASSTYRGQRGETQYF. Here the CDR3 DNA reads TGTGCCAGCAGTACCTACAGGGGCCAAAGGGGGGAGACCCAGTACTTC.

In its sample, this clone was seen once. The J gene is TRBJ1-3, the V gene TRBV4-3; 8 bases are shared with TRBD1. Germline V gives CDR1 LGHNA, CDR2 YSLEER. CDR3 length: 15 amino acids. With V trimmed by 6 bases and J by 4 bases, 8 bases remained unmatched. CDR3 residues: CASSLQDRGGNTIYF. In DNA, the CDR3 is TGCGCCAGCAGTCTCCAAGACAGGGGAGGAAACACCATATATTTT.

V is TRBV2 and J is TRBJ1-2, with D possibly TRBD1 on 5 matching bases. V dropped 4 bases and J dropped 7 bases, with 13 bases sitting between them. CDR3 length: 13 residues. CDR1 is SNHLY and CDR2 is FYNNEI in the germline V gene. The CDR3 DNA follows: TGTGCCAGCAGTGTAGGAGTTGGGGCTGGCTACACCTTC. Encoded protein: CASSVGVGAGYTF.

This chain links TRBV27 with TRBJ2-2; 9 bases map to TRBD2. J was trimmed by 6 bases and V by 5 bases; bases with no gene match: 7. The CDR3 has 15 residues. CDR1 and CDR2 (germline): MNHEY, SMNVEV (reference sequence). CDR3 sequence reads: CASSTRTSDSGELFF. The CDR3 region has the DNA TGTGCCAGCAGTACTCGGACTAGCGATTCCGGGGAGCTGTTTTTT.

V gene TRBV7-2 combines with J gene TRBJ1-2; D call uncertain. The germline CDR1 and CDR2 sequences are SGHTA and FQGNSA. The length of the CDR3 is 14 residues. The germline V and J ends were trimmed by 1 base and 5 bases, with 11 bases remaining between them. The CDR3 sequence: CASSLDHSNYGYTF. The DNA for the CDR3 is TGTGCCAGCAGCTTAGACCACTCAAATTATGGCTACACCTTC.

V and J are TRBV9 and TRBJ2-1, with TRBD2 matching over 13 bases. The CDR3 has 15 amino acids. The germline CDR1 and CDR2 sequences are SGDLS and YYNGEE. Trimming at V came to 2 bases and at J to 6 bases, leaving 2 bases not matched to a gene. In DNA form, the CDR3 reads TGTGCCAGCAGCGTTGGGACTAGCGGGATCAATGAGCAGTTCTTC. The encoded protein is CASSVGTSGINEQFF.

The chain carries TRBV29-1 and TRBJ2-3, with D uncertain. CDR1 SQVTM and CDR2 ANQGSEA come from the germline V gene. The V gene lost 8 bases and the J gene lost 2 bases, with 11 bases spanning the gap. The CDR3 covers 12 residues. The CDR3 DNA reads as TGCAGCCTCGGAGAGGCCACAGATACGCAGTATTTT. This sequence encodes CSLGEATDTQYF.

The chain couples TRBV7-2 to TRBJ2-2; D is undetermined. The CDR3 is 16 amino acids. Germline CDR1 reads SGHTA; CDR2 reads FQGNSA. Trimming pared 5 bases from V and 0 bases from J, leaving 13 bases between. CDR3 coding DNA: TGTGCCAGCAGCCTCCGTTATTCAGCGAACACCGGGGAGCTGTTTTTT. Encoded protein: CASSLRYSANTGELFF. Looking up the rest from reference TRBV7-2 and TRBJ2-2 gives the full variable domain: GAGVSQSPSNKVTEKGKDVELRCDPISGHTALYWYRQSLGQGLEFLIYFQGNSAPDKSGLPSDRFSAERTGGSVSTLTIQRTQQEDSAVYLCASSLRYSANTGELFFGEGSRLTVL.

This chain links TRBV30 with TRBJ1-1; maybe TRBD1 (5 bases). CDR1 is GTSNPN, CDR2 SVGIG, per germline (reference sequence). V dropped 1 base and J dropped 1 base, with 10 bases sitting between them. CDR3 length equals 14 residues. The CDR3 sequence: CAWSAPTANTEAFF. Written as DNA, the CDR3 is TGTGCCTGGAGTGCGCCGACAGCGAACACTGAAGCTTTCTTT.

V is TRBV7-2 and J is TRBJ2-6, with D possibly matching TRBD2 (6 bases). CDR3 length equals 16 residues. Trimming took off 4 bases at V and 0 bases at J, with 10 bases between the two ends. From germline, CDR1 is SGHTA and CDR2 FQGNSA. Here the CDR3 reads CASSYWTISGANVLTF. CDR3 coding DNA: TGTGCCAGCAGCTACTGGACTATCTCTGGGGCCAACGTCCTGACTTTC.

This clone was detected only once. This chain connects TRBV5-5 to TRBJ1-1, with D possibly matching TRBD1 (5 bases). CDR1 and CDR2 (germline): SGHKS, YYEKEE (reference sequence). Trimming removed 5 bases at V and 6 bases at J, with 8 bases between. There are 11 residues in the CDR3. CDR3 amino acids: CASRLTAEAFF. The CDR3 DNA reads as TGTGCCAGCAGATTGACAGCTGAAGCTTTCTTT.

This clone was seen only a few times. The chain links TRBV6-1 to TRBJ1-2; D gene uncertain. The CDR3 spans 13 residues. The germline V and J ends were trimmed by 7 bases and 6 bases, with 15 bases remaining between them. Germline V gene lookup returns CDR1 MNHNS and CDR2 SASEGT. Here the CDR3 reads CASILSGVNGYTF. CDR3 sequence (DNA): TGTGCCAGCATCTTGAGTGGAGTGAATGGCTACACCTTC.

This clone was detected once. The chain recombines TRBV7-2 with TRBJ1-5, with D hard to call. V lost 5 bases, J lost 4 bases, and 9 bases lay in between. The CDR3 has 13 amino acids. In germline, CDR1 is SGHTA, CDR2 FQGNSA. CDR3 sequence (DNA): TGTGCCAGCAGCGACAATCGGAATCAGCCCCAGCATTTT. Protein: CASSDNRNQPQHF. The variable domain in full, completed from reference TRBV7-2 and TRBJ1-5, reads GAGVSQSPSNKVTEKGKDVELRCDPISGHTALYWYRQSLGQGLEFLIYFQGNSAPDKSGLPSDRFSAERTGGSVSTLTIQRTQQEDSAVYLCASSDNRNQPQHFGDGTRLSIL.